The source of this T cell receptor (beta chain) is a study of human T cells and chemical hapten exposure. The time point: patch test 1, 2 weeks after DPC sensitization. As to treatment: therapeutic diphenylcyclopropenone sensitization with weekly scalp DPC. Only after blood had been drawn was each patch test applied. In its sample, this clonotype was seen a few times. Antigen: not known. General study results and limits: Patch test score showed a positive correlation with PT1 expanded TCR counts.

Germline CDR1 and CDR2: SGHVS and FNYEAQ. V lost 0 bases and J 8 bases, leaving 20 bases between the germline ends. The CDR3 runs to 17 residues. Unique molecular identifiers were linked by the library to individual cDNA molecules. Each CDR3 protein is one row after TCRdb ran MiXCR on the RACE reads. The table shows just under 350,000 distinct CDR3 sequences, with around 6.9% occurring only once. The rearrangement links TRBV7-6 to TRBJ2-1; D tentatively reads TRBD1 or TRBD2 (7 bases each). This clonotype was sampled from a young woman with alopecia areata. Some clones in this sample may be carry-over from other donors' samples. Sequencing was performed on whole blood, taken in connection with sensitization to the hapten diphenylcyclopropenone (DPC). The DNA for the CDR3 is TGTGCCAGCAGCTTAGCGCAGGGGGGGCCTCCCAGCGATGAGCAGTTCTTC. Protein sequence: CASSLAQGGPPSDEQFF. Complete variable domain (other parts from reference TRBV7-6 and TRBJ2-1): GAGVSQSPRYKVTKRGQDVALRCDPISGHVSLYWYRQALGQGPEFLTYFNYEAQQDKSGLPNDRFSAERPEGSISTLTIQRTEQRDSAMYRCASSLAQGGPPSDEQFFGPGTRLTVL.